This entry lists 27 T cell receptor beta chains sequenced from one sample in a study of shared clonotypes between healthy human individuals. The protocol was immunoSEQ multiplex PCR, while the TCRdb copy is restricted to in-frame clones and leaves out a portion. The profile shows millions of clones, roughly 94% of them singletons. Sequenced: naive CD4+ T cells sorted from blood. As for subset: CD45RA+ positively selected. The origin of the receptors is a man between 18 and 29 years old in good health.

The chain employs TRBV18 and TRBJ2-3; the match to TRBD2 covers 12 bases. The CDR3 runs to 17 residues. Germline assignment: CDR1 KGHSH and CDR2 LQKENI. Unmatched junction bases numbered 5, after V lost 2 bases and J lost 2 bases. CDR3 in DNA: TGTGCCAGCTCACCAGCCCTAGCGGGAGGGAACACAGATACGCAGTATTTT. As protein: CASSPALAGGNTDTQYF.

A note on this clone: The sample contains more than one DNA sequence encoding this CDR3. The chain has TRBV6-1 and TRBJ1-5, with no clear D. This CDR3 spans 12 amino acids. Trimming left V 6 bases short and J 1 base short, with 4 bases between. Germline values: CDR1 MNHNS, CDR2 SASEGT. CDR3 DNA sequence: TGTGCCAGCAGACAGAGCAATCAGCCCCAGCATTTT. This codes for CASRQSNQPQHF.

V gene TRBV27 combines with J gene TRBJ1-1; D uncertain. Germline-derived CDR1 and CDR2 are MNHEY and SMNVEV (reference sequence). Trimming removed 6 bases from V and 1 base from J, with 12 bases in between. CDR3 size: 14 residues. CDR3 DNA sequence: TGTGCCAGCAGCTCGTACTGGGGGAACACTGAAGCTTTCTTT. Its protein product is CASSSYWGNTEAFF.

The J gene is TRBJ2-3, the V gene TRBV18; D might be TRBD2 (6 bases). The CDR3 length is 15 residues. Deletions cut 5 bases from V and 0 bases from J, with 12 bases between. CDR1 and CDR2 (germline): KGHSH, LQKENI. CDR3 protein: CASSVLASSTDTQYF. The CDR3 DNA reads as TGTGCCAGCTCAGTGCTAGCGTCTAGCACAGATACGCAGTATTTT. The variable domain in full, with the rest retrieved from reference TRBV18 and TRBJ2-3, is NAGVMQNPRHLVRRRGQEARLRCSPMKGHSHVYWYRQLPEEGLKFMVYLQKENIIDESGMPKERFSAEFPKEGPSILRIQQVVRGDSAAYFCASSVLASSTDTQYFGPGTRLTVL.

The rearrangement links TRBV30 to TRBJ1-2, with a weak D call TRBD1 (6 bases). V was shortened by 4 bases and J by 6 bases, with 15 bases between the two germline ends. Germline V CDR1 and CDR2: GTSNPN, SVGIG (reference sequence). This CDR3 region has 13 residues. The CDR3 DNA sequence: TGTGCCTGGACCCGAGGTGGGGGCGATGGCTACACCTTC. It translates to CAWTRGGGDGYTF.

CDR3 region: CASSVRSGFSNYGYTF. CDR3 nucleotides: TGTGCCAGCAGCGTAAGATCAGGGTTTTCTAACTATGGCTACACCTTC. This rearrangement joins TRBV9 to TRBJ1-2, with D perhaps matching TRBD1 (5 bases). This CDR3 region has 16 residues. CDR1 SGDLS and CDR2 YYNGEE come from the germline V gene. Trimming left V 1 base short and J 0 bases short, with 13 bases between.

This chain joins TRBV10-3 and TRBJ2-7, with 7 bases matching TRBD1. The germline CDR1 and CDR2 sequences are ENHRY and SYGVKD. V shed 4 bases and J 3 bases; nucleotides not matched to a gene: 6. CDR3 length equals 14 residues. CDR3 nucleotide sequence: TGTGCCATCAGTGGTAGGGACAGTATCTACGAGCAGTACTTC. Its translation: CAISGRDSIYEQYF.

The chain employs TRBV10-3 and TRBJ1-1, with TRBD1 matching 12 bases. The V segment lost 3 bases and the J segment 0 bases; nucleotides outside the gene matches: 5. CDR1 is ENHRY, CDR2 SYGVKD, per germline. CDR3 length: 17 residues. The CDR3 region is CAISEVGTGGLNTEAFF. DNA for the CDR3: TGTGCCATCAGTGAAGTTGGGACAGGGGGCTTGAACACTGAAGCTTTCTTT.

This chain uses TRBV20-1 with TRBJ1-1; no clear D gene. The V gene lost 3 bases and the J gene lost 5 bases, with 7 bases spanning the gap. The CDR3 is made up of 11 amino acids. The germline CDR1 and CDR2 sequences are DFQATT and SNEGSKA (reference sequence). CDR3 amino acids: CSASDVTEAFF. CDR3 nucleotides: TGCAGTGCTAGTGACGTAACTGAAGCTTTCTTT.

CDR3 protein: CASSDSGTPRVYEQYF. In nucleotides, the CDR3 is TGTGCCAGCAGTGACAGTGGGACCCCCCGTGTCTACGAGCAGTACTTC. The chain recombines TRBV25-1 with TRBJ2-7, with D possibly called TRBD1 or TRBD2 (5 bases each). This CDR3 is 16 amino acids long. The V and J ends lost 3 bases and 3 bases respectively, with 18 bases between them. CDR1 and CDR2 from the germline V gene are MGHDK and SYGVNS.

V and J are TRBV5-1 and TRBJ2-1; the match to TRBD2 covers 8 bases. The trim removed 2 bases at V and 3 bases at J, leaving 4 bases unmatched. CDR3 length: 15 residues. Looked up from germline, CDR1 is SGHRS and CDR2 is YFSETQ. CDR3 protein: CASSFVAGGYNEQFF. CDR3 nucleotides: TGCGCCAGCAGCTTTGTGGCGGGAGGCTACAATGAGCAGTTCTTC.

The table lists this clone with a count of one. The V call is TRBV10-3, the J call TRBJ1-3; perhaps TRBD1 as D (5 bases). The CDR3 loop spans 11 amino acids. Germline CDR1 reads ENHRY; CDR2 reads SYGVKD. Here the CDR3 DNA reads TGTGGAGGGGCCTCTGGAAACACCATATATTTT. As protein: CGGASGNTIYF.

This clone was detected only once. The rearrangement joins TRBV11-2 to TRBJ1-1; possible D gene TRBD1, 6 bases. V was cut by 4 bases and J by 2 bases, with 14 bases left in between. CDR1 is SGHAT, CDR2 FQNNGV, per germline. This CDR3 spans 15 amino acids. This CDR3 is CASSSRQATNTEAFF. Here the CDR3 DNA reads TGTGCCAGCAGCTCAAGACAGGCAACTAACACTGAAGCTTTCTTT. The full variable domain, rest sourced from reference TRBV11-2 and TRBJ1-1, is EAGVAQSPRYKIIEKRQSVAFWCNPISGHATLYWYQQILGQGPKLLIQFQNNGVVDDSQLPKDRFSAERLKGVDSTLKIQPAKLEDSAVYLCASSSRQATNTEAFFGQGTRLTVV.

V is TRBV9 and J is TRBJ1-2, with D unresolved. The CDR3 covers 13 residues. V was pared by 3 bases and J by 3 bases, with 9 bases between. From germline, CDR1 is SGDLS and CDR2 YYNGEE. CDR3 coding DNA: TGTGCCAGCAGCGCCCGGACGGACTATGGCTACACCTTC. It is translated as CASSARTDYGYTF.

This sequence joins TRBV6-5 and TRBJ2-6; D gene unclear. The CDR3 is 13 amino acids. V shed 11 bases and J shed 0 bases, with 8 bases lying between them. Looked up from germline, CDR1 is MNHEY and CDR2 is SVGAGI. CDR3 bases: TGTGCCTCCGCAAGCTCTGGGGCCAACGTCCTGACTTTC. It encodes CASASSGANVLTF.

The chain recombines TRBV10-3 with TRBJ1-5; D is undetermined. The length of the CDR3 is 13 residues. V dropped 5 bases and J dropped 4 bases, with 9 bases sitting between them. Germline lookup yields CDR1 ENHRY and CDR2 SYGVKD. In DNA form, the CDR3 reads TGTGCCATCAGTCAGAGTACTAATCAGCCCCAGCATTTT. It codes for CAISQSTNQPQHF.

This clone has a handful of counts. The chain is built from TRBV5-5 and TRBJ1-6; 8 bases are shared with TRBD1. Germline V lookup: CDR1 SGHKS, CDR2 YYEKEE (reference sequence). V lost 4 bases and J lost 8; bases outside the gene matches: 5. The CDR3 is 14 amino acids. In DNA form, the CDR3 reads TGTGCCAGCAGCAGCGGACAGGGTTATTCACCCCTCCACTTT. Its translation: CASSSGQGYSPLHF. Together with reference TRBV5-5 and TRBJ1-6, the CDR3 gives the full variable domain: DAGVTQSPTHLIKTRGQQVTLRCSPISGHKSVSWYQQVLGQGPQFIFQYYEKEERGRGNFPDRFSARQFPNYSSELNVNALLLGDSALYLCASSSGQGYSPLHFGNGTRLTVT.

The chain combines TRBV6-5 with TRBJ1-5, with D perhaps TRBD1 (6 bases). Looked up from germline, CDR1 is MNHEY and CDR2 is SVGAGI. V lost 6 bases, J lost 6 bases, and 12 bases lay in between. The CDR3 runs 13 residues. The chain's CDR3 is CASRQGSGQPQHF. The CDR3, as DNA: TGTGCCAGCAGGCAGGGGTCGGGTCAGCCCCAGCATTTT.

The chain employs TRBV19 and TRBJ1-5; 9 nucleotides agree with TRBD1. J lost 4 bases, V lost 7 bases, and 5 bases had no gene match. The length of the CDR3 is 14 residues. Germline V gene data show CDR1 as LNHDA and CDR2 as SQIVND (reference sequence). As DNA, the CDR3 is TGTGCCAGTAACCCGACAGGGGGTAATCAGCCCCAGCATTTT. This codes for CASNPTGGNQPQHF. Combining the CDR3 with reference TRBV19 and TRBJ1-5 gives the whole variable domain DGGITQSPKYLFRKEGQNVTLSCEQNLNHDAMYWYRQDPGQGLRLIYYSQIVNDFQKGDIAEGYSVSREKKESFPLTVTSAQKNPTAFYLCASNPTGGNQPQHFGDGTRLSIL.

The genes are TRBV7-2 and TRBJ2-5; D is perhaps TRBD1 (6 bases). Trimming removed 0 bases from V and 4 bases from J, with 18 bases in between. Looked up from germline, CDR1 is SGHTA and CDR2 is FQGNSA. CDR3 length equals 17 residues. The CDR3 reads CASSLARGPRGGETQYF. CDR3 nucleotide sequence: TGTGCCAGCAGCTTAGCCCGGGGTCCCCGAGGGGGAGAGACCCAGTACTTC.

The CDR3 spells CASSTSGGDEQFF. For the CDR3, the DNA is TGTGCCAGCAGCACCAGCGGGGGAGACGAGCAGTTCTTC. The chain uses TRBV7-2 and TRBJ2-1, with 8 bases matching TRBD2. There are 13 residues in the CDR3. The ends lost 5 bases at V and 10 bases at J; junction bases unmatched: 7. Germline CDR1 is SGHTA and CDR2 is FQGNSA.

As for this clone: Other nucleotide sequences in the sample specify the same CDR3. The V call is TRBV6-1, the J call TRBJ1-2; TRBD1 matches 7 bases. Germline V lookup: CDR1 MNHNS, CDR2 SASEGT. J lost 0 bases, V lost 5 bases, and 3 bases had no gene match. The CDR3 runs 14 residues. The CDR3, as DNA: TGTGCCAGCAGTCGTCAGGGGGCTAACTATGGCTACACCTTC. This encodes CASSRQGANYGYTF.

This clone was counted a few times. This CDR3 reads CASSEAGATNEKLFF. The CDR3 nucleotides are TGTGCCAGCAGTGAAGCAGGGGCAACTAATGAAAAACTGTTTTTT. This rearrangement joins TRBV2 to TRBJ1-4; D perhaps matches TRBD1 (5 bases). CDR1 SNHLY and CDR2 FYNNEI come from the germline V gene. The CDR3 contains 15 residues. Deletions cut 0 bases from V and 0 bases from J, with 5 bases between.

The chain links TRBV10-3 to TRBJ1-2, with 7 nucleotides matching TRBD1. Unmatched junction bases numbered 5, after V lost 6 bases and J lost 4 bases. Germline V gives CDR1 ENHRY, CDR2 SYGVKD. CDR3 length: 13 amino acids. The CDR3 sequence is CAIRGQFGYGYTF. CDR3 nucleotide sequence: TGTGCCATCAGGGGACAGTTTGGCTATGGCTACACCTTC.

About this clone: Other DNA sequences in the same sample also yield this CDR3. The V call is TRBV4-1, the J call TRBJ1-1; 9 bases are a match to TRBD1. The V and J ends lost 3 bases and 2 bases, in that order; junction bases with no gene match: 4. The germline gives CDR1 MGHRA, CDR2 YSYEKL. The CDR3 extends over 15 amino acids. The CDR3 nucleotides read TGCGCCAGCAGCCAGGGGGACAGGGTTAACACTGAAGCTTTCTTT. Protein: CASSQGDRVNTEAFF.

The CDR3 DNA reads TGTGCCAGCAGTGAAAACCTGTCTTCACCCCTCCACTTT. This gives the protein CASSENLSSPLHF. The chain has TRBV2 and TRBJ1-6; D unclear. Trimming pared 2 bases from V and 9 bases from J, leaving 8 bases between. The V gene's germline CDR1 is SNHLY and CDR2 FYNNEI. The CDR3 is 13 amino acids.

The CDR3 reads CASNPQGAPLTEAFF. In nucleotides, the CDR3 is TGTGCCAGCAACCCACAGGGGGCCCCCCTCACTGAAGCTTTCTTT. This chain uses TRBV6-5 with TRBJ1-1, with 9 positions matching TRBD1. Germline V gene data show CDR1 as MNHEY and CDR2 as SVGAGI. V lost 7 bases, J lost 4 bases, and 10 bases stayed unmatched. The CDR3 is made up of 15 amino acids.